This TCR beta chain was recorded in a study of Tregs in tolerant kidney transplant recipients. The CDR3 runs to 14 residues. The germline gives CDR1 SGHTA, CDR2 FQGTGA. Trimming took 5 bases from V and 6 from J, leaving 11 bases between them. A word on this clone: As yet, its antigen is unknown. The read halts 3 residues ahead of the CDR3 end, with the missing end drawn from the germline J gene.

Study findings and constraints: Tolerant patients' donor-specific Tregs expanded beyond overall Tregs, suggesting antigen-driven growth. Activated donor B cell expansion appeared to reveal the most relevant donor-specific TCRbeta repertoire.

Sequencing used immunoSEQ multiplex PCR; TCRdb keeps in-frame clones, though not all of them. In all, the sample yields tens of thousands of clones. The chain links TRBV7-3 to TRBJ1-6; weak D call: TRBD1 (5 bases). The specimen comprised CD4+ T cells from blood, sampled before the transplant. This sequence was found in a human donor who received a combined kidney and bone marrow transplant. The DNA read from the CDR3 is TGTGCCAGCAGCAAGCAGGGAGGTAATTCACCC. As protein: CASSKQGGNSP. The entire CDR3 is CASSKQGGNSPLHF.